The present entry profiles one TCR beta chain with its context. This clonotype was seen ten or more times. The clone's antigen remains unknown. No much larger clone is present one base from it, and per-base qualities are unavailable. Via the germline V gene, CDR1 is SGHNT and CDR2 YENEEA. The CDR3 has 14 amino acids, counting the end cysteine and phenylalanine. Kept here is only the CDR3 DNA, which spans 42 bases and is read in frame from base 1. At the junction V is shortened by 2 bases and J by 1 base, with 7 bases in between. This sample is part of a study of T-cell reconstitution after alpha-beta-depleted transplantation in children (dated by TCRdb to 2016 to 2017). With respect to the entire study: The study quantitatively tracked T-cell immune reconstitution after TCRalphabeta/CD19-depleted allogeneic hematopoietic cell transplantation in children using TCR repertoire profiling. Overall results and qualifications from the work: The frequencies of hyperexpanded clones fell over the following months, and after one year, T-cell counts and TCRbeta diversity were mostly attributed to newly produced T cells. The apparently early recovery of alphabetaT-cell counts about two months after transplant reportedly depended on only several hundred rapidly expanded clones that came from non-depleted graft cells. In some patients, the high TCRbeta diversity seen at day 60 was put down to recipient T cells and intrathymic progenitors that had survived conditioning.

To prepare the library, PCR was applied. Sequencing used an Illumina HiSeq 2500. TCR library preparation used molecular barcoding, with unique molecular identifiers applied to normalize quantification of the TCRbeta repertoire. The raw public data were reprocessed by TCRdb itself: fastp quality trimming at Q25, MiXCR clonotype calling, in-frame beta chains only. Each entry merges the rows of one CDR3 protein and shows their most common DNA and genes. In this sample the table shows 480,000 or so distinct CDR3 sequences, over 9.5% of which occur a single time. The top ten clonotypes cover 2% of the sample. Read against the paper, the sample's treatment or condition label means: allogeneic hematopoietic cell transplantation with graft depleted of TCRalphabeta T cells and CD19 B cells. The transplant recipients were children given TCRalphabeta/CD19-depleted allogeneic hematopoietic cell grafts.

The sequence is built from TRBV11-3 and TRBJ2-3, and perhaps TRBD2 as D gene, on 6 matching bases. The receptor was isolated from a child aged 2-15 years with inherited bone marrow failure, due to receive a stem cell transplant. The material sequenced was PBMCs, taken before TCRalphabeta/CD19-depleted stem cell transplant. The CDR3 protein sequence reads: CASSLPGGTDTQYF. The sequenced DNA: TGTGCCAGCAGCTTACCGGGAGGCACAGATACGCAGTATTTT.